The clone carrying this TCR beta chain was seen many times. As yet, its antigen is unknown. Trimming left V 5 bases short and J 4 bases short, with 21 bases between. The germline gives CDR1 DFQATT, CDR2 SNEGSKA (reference sequence). The CDR3 length is 15 residues. Orbital computed tomography and thyroid ultrasound, together with serum TRAb and thyroxine and clinical symptoms, were used for diagnoses. Extraction of PBMCs used roughly 10 ml of fresh peripheral blood. Amplification yielded TCR beta CDR3 regions, with RNA transcripts as the source. Using the HTBI primer set, a first-round RT-PCR was run on the TCR CDR3. TCRdb re-called the multiplex PCR reads with MiXCR, one entry per CDR3 protein. The repertoire includes roughly 700,000 distinct CDR3 sequences, around 15% of them detected once, and 15% to 18% sits in the top ten. This record belongs to a study of T cells in Graves' hyperthyroidism and ophthalmopathy. Study-wide background: Peripheral blood was drawn at first diagnosis, prior to all treatment.

The study, taken as a whole, reports: Most expanded thyroid clonotypes above 0.001 also appeared in blood.

This TCR was recovered from a man aged 50 or older with Graves' hyperthyroidism. The source material was blood. V and J are TRBV20-1 and TRBJ2-7; D is perhaps TRBD1 or TRBD2 (5 bases each). The CDR3, as DNA: TGCAGTGCTGAACGCCGTCCCGGGACGTATTACGAGCAGTACTTC. Protein product: CSAERRPGTYYEQYF.